This TCR beta chain was captured by sequencing in a study of T cell changes during pregnancy in multiple sclerosis (dated by TCRdb to between 2017 and 2020). As for the study more broadly: The study looked at changes in the T cell repertoire across pregnancy in women with multiple sclerosis.

A word on this clone: Its antigen target is currently unknown. No much larger clone is present one base from it, and per-base qualities are unavailable.

Counted from cysteine to phenylalanine, this CDR3 has 12 amino acids. The sequence is cut down to CDR3 DNA, 36 bases in frame from base 1. V drops 3 bases and J drops 3 bases, leaving 5 bases in between. The germline V gene (reference sequence) gives CDR1 as SEHNR and CDR2 as FQNEAQ. To prepare the library, the immunoSEQ multiplex PCR assay was applied. The source is immuneACCESS, and TCRdb retained only in-frame sequences with V and J called. Part of the clones is not carried over; for the studies checked, unresolved V genes explain less than half of this, and the remainder is unexplained. This sample gives roughly 70,000 clones in total; about nine tenths of them show up just once. The biggest ten clones account for 1.5% of the sample.

This TCR came from a female donor with multiple sclerosis, enrolled in a pregnancy study. The specimen comprised peripheral blood, sampled in the third trimester of pregnancy. This chain joins TRBV7-9 to TRBJ1-1, with no confidently assigned D gene. The CDR3 region: CASSFRDTEAFF. The sequenced DNA is TGTGCCAGCAGCTTTCGGGACACTGAAGCTTTCTTT. Extended through the reference TRBV7-9 and TRBJ1-1 proteins, this CDR3 yields the full variable domain: DTGVSQNPRHKITKRGQNVTFRCDPISEHNRLYWYRQTLGQGPEFLTYFQNEAQLEKSRLLSDRFSAERPKGSFSTLEIQRTEQGDSAMYLCASSFRDTEAFFGQGTRLTVV.